This T cell receptor beta chain was sequenced in a study of T cells after posttransplantation cyclophosphamide. General observations from the study: Tissue-infiltrating T cells from skin or gut overlapped little with blood T cells.

Assay: immunoSEQ multiplex PCR; the TCRdb copy retains only in-frame clones and omits some. Here the sample spans 6,000 to 8,000 clones, more than 65% being singletons. Busulfan-fludarabine conditioning, marrow transplant, and cyclophosphamide on days +3 and +4 were administered. Worth noting for this clone: Its antigen is currently unknown.

CDR1 is KGHSH and CDR2 is LQKENI in the germline V gene. The CDR3 runs 16 residues. Trimming took off 2 bases at V and 5 bases at J, with 16 bases between the two ends. Sequenced material: PBMCs, taken after allogeneic stem cell transplant with posttransplant cyclophosphamide. The chain recombines TRBV18 with TRBJ2-1; D is perhaps TRBD1 (6 bases). This TCR derives from a female patient aged 50-59 years who received an allogeneic stem cell transplant from a related donor, was CMV-positive, and had no GVHD. T cells may partly derive from the graft donor. The CDR3 reads CASSPNRASLDNEQFF. CDR3 DNA: TGTGCCAGCTCACCAAACAGGGCATCCCTCGACAATGAGCAGTTCTTC.